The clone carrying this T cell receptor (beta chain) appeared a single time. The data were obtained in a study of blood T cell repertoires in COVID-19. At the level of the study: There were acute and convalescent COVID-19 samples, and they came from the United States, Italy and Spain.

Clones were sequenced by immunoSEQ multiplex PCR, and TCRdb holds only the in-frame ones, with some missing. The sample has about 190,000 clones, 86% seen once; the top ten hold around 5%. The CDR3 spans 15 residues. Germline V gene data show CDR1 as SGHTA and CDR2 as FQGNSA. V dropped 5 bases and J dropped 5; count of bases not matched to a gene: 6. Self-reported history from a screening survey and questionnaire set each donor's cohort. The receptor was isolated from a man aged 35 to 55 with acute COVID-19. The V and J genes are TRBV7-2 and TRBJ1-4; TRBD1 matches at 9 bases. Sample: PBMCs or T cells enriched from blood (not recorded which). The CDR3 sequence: CASSRVGTGNEKLFF. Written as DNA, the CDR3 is TGTGCCAGCAGCCGCGTCGGGACAGGGAATGAAAAACTGTTTTTT.